These T cell receptor beta chains were read from a single sample in a study of blood T cells in healthy people across ages. In TCRdb, the 5' RACE reads were re-called with MiXCR into one record per CDR3 protein. Of more than 750,000 distinct CDR3 sequences listed, roughly 28% were seen once; the top ten hold 10%. These data were likewise used in another study, on T cells of mothers and their children.

Material: blood. Receptors were obtained from a middle-aged woman in good health. CDR3s include the opening cysteine and the closing phenylalanine or tryptophan. The D gene is left open where the match is weak. Clone sizes are given selectively: once, few, many, or a class where the clone is expanded.

D	V	J	length	size	CDR3	DNA
TRBD1	TRBV5-1	TRBJ1-1	15	.	CASSLMGQGETEAFF	TGCGCCAGCAGCTTGATGGGACAGGGGGAGACTGAAGCTTTCTTT
.	TRBV20-1	TRBJ1-5	13	.	CSASGGTNQPQHF	TGCAGTGCGTCGGGGGGGACTAATCAGCCCCAGCATTTT
.	TRBV7-9	TRBJ2-3	14	.	CASRNRALQDTQYF	TGTGCCAGCAGAAACCGGGCCCTCCAAGATACGCAGTATTTT
.	TRBV29-1	TRBJ2-3	12	many	CSVEASTDTQYF	TGCAGCGTTGAGGCCAGCACAGATACGCAGTATTTT
.	TRBV18	TRBJ2-6	15	.	CASSPPQAGANVLTF	TGTGCCAGCTCACCTCCGCAGGCCGGGGCCAACGTCCTGACTTTC
.	TRBV7-9	TRBJ2-4	15	few	CASRSLTVAKNIQYF	TGTGCCAGCAGGTCTCTGACAGTAGCCAAAAACATTCAGTACTTC
.	TRBV7-8	TRBJ2-1	13	many	CASSFLDAGEQFF	TGTGCCAGCAGCTTTCTGGACGCGGGGGAGCAGTTCTTC
TRBD1	TRBV28	TRBJ2-5	13	few	CATETGYQETQYF	TGTGCCACCGAGACAGGGTACCAAGAGACCCAGTACTTC
.	TRBV24-1	TRBJ1-2	14	few	CATSDSVGLYGYTF	TGTGCCACCAGTGATTCGGTAGGGCTATATGGCTACACCTTC
.	TRBV29-1	TRBJ1-2	11	many	CSVVRGRGYTF	TGCAGCGTTGTTAGGGGGAGAGGCTACACCTTC
.	TRBV9	TRBJ2-3	15	many	CASSVEGWGTDTQYF	TGTGCCAGCAGCGTAGAAGGATGGGGCACAGATACGCAGTATTTT
.	TRBV3-1	TRBJ2-1	14	.	CASSQTTGINEQFF	TGTGCCAGCAGCCAAACAACAGGGATCAATGAGCAGTTCTTC
.	TRBV10-2	TRBJ1-6	16	few	CASSEWDGKRNSPLHF	TGCGCCAGCAGTGAGTGGGACGGAAAAAGGAATTCACCCCTCCACTTT
.	TRBV12-3/TRBV12-4	TRBJ2-1	14	few	CASSFSSSYNEQFF	TGTGCCAGCAGTTTTTCCAGCTCCTACAATGAGCAGTTCTTC
.	TRBV15	TRBJ2-3	14	few	CATSRGLGANTQYF	TGTGCCACCAGCAGAGGTTTGGGGGCAAATACGCAGTATTTT
.	TRBV4-1	TRBJ2-1	12	.	CASSQDRERQFF	TGCGCCAGCAGCCAAGACAGGGAACGACAGTTCTTC
.	TRBV7-8	TRBJ2-5	14	.	CTSSLGATQETQYF	TGTACCAGCAGCTTGGGCGCCACCCAAGAGACCCAGTACTTC
TRBD1	TRBV4-3	TRBJ2-6	18	few	CASSPEIRDSSGANVLTF	TGCGCCAGCAGCCCAGAAATCCGGGACAGCTCTGGGGCCAACGTCCTGACTTTC
TRBD2	TRBV5-1	TRBJ2-1	15	.	CASSLGSGAGYEQFF	TGCGCCAGCAGCTTGGGAAGCGGGGCTGGGTATGAGCAGTTCTTC
TRBD1	TRBV2	TRBJ2-5	13	many	CASTTDRFETQYF	TGTGCCAGCACCACGGACAGGTTCGAGACCCAGTACTTC
.	TRBV5-6	TRBJ2-6	14	.	CASSLARHANVLTF	TGTGCCAGCAGCTTGGCCCGACACGCCAACGTCCTGACTTTC
.	TRBV11-2	TRBJ2-5	14	.	CASNPAENQETQYF	TGTGCCAGCAACCCGGCGGAAAACCAAGAGACCCAGTACTTC
.	TRBV3-1	TRBJ2-7	14	many	CASSQVGKSYEQYF	TGTGCCAGCAGCCAAGTGGGGAAATCCTACGAGCAGTACTTC
.	TRBV5-1	TRBJ2-1	13	many	CASSPEAYNEQFF	TGCGCCAGCAGCCCCGAAGCCTACAATGAGCAGTTCTTC
.	TRBV7-9	TRBJ2-7	16	.	CASSSTDSSSSYEQYF	TGTGCCAGCAGCTCCACGGACAGTTCTAGCTCCTACGAGCAGTACTTC
TRBD1	TRBV28	TRBJ1-6	15	few	CASSPSDRVNSPLHF	TGTGCCAGCAGTCCCTCGGACAGGGTAAATTCACCCCTCCACTTT
TRBD2	TRBV7-3	TRBJ2-1	15	many	CASSLIAGGNNEQFF	TGTGCCAGCAGCTTAATAGCGGGGGGGAACAATGAGCAGTTCTTC
TRBD1	TRBV29-1	TRBJ1-3	14	once	CSVAQGAPGNTIYF	TGCAGCGTTGCGCAGGGGGCGCCCGGAAACACCATATATTTT
TRBD2	TRBV27	TRBJ2-2	16	.	CASSISSGVYTGELFF	TGTGCCAGCAGTATCTCTAGCGGGGTATACACCGGGGAGCTGTTTTTT
TRBD2	TRBV11-2	TRBJ2-3	23	.	CASSLVSQKPRASGGPSTDTQYF	TGTGCCAGCAGCTTAGTATCGCAAAAACCCCGGGCTAGCGGGGGCCCTAGCACAGATACGCAGTATTTT
.	TRBV2	TRBJ2-5	14	.	CASSGGAESVNQYF	TGTGCCAGCAGTGGGGGGGCAGAGTCGGTGAACCAGTACTTC
TRBD2	TRBV20-1	TRBJ2-1	14	once	CSARAQRDYNEQFF	TGCAGTGCTAGAGCCCAGCGGGATTACAATGAGCAGTTCTTC
.	TRBV5-5	TRBJ1-3	19	.	CASSYRTGYGVASGNTRYF	.
.	TRBV12-3/TRBV12-4	TRBJ2-1	12	once	CASSRGQNEQFF	TGTGCCAGCAGCCGCGGACAGAATGAGCAGTTCTTC
.	TRBV20-1	TRBJ2-7	13	.	CSARPRSYNEQYF	TGCAGTGCTAGACCCCGGTCCTACAATGAGCAGTACTTC
TRBD1	TRBV24-1	TRBJ1-2	15	.	CATSDWTGAPRGYTF	TGTGCCACCAGTGATTGGACAGGGGCGCCCCGGGGCTACACCTTC
.	TRBV11-2	TRBJ2-1	16	.	CASSQSRGTSYNEQFF	TGTGCCAGCAGCCAAAGCCGCGGGACCTCCTACAATGAGCAGTTCTTC
.	TRBV2	TRBJ2-2	14	.	CASQRRSSTGELFF	TGTGCCAGCCAACGGAGGAGTAGCACCGGGGAGCTGTTTTTT
.	TRBV5-1	TRBJ2-1	15	.	CAGSLGPPGYNEQFF	TGCGCCGGCAGCTTGGGTCCGCCTGGTTACAATGAGCAGTTCTTC
.	TRBV20-1	TRBJ2-2	13	few	CSASLEHTGELFF	TGCAGTGCTAGTCTGGAACACACCGGGGAGCTGTTTTTT
.	TRBV10-3	TRBJ2-4	13	many	CAISEKGEYIQYF	TGTGCCATCAGTGAGAAAGGGGAGTACATTCAGTACTTC
.	TRBV2	TRBJ2-7	11	once	CASGNMGEQYF	TGTGCCAGCGGGAACATGGGCGAGCAGTACTTC
.	TRBV5-5	TRBJ1-1	17	.	CASSPGPWGGGSTEAFF	TGTGCCAGCAGCCCCGGCCCCTGGGGGGGGGGCAGCACTGAAGCTTTCTTT
TRBD1	TRBV20-1	TRBJ2-7	13	few	CSAERQGSYEQYF	TGCAGTGCAGAGCGACAGGGGTCCTACGAGCAGTACTTC
.	TRBV20-1	TRBJ2-7	15	many	CSARDLGVGRNEQYF	TGCAGTGCTAGAGATCTTGGGGTGGGACGGAACGAGCAGTACTTC
TRBD2	TRBV18	TRBJ2-1	18	few	CASSLRTSGGGSYNEQFF	TGTGCCAGCTCACTACGGACTAGCGGGGGTGGATCCTACAATGAGCAGTTCTTC
.	TRBV6-2/TRBV6-3	TRBJ1-1	13	few	CASRHDRSAGAFF	TGTGCCAGCAGACACGACAGGTCCGCAGGGGCTTTCTTT
.	TRBV3-1	TRBJ2-1	16	few	CASSRSRGASYNEQFF	TGTGCCAGCAGCCGCAGCCGGGGAGCCTCCTACAATGAGCAGTTCTTC
TRBD2	TRBV6-5	TRBJ2-3	17	.	CASSNKGLAASTDTQYF	TGTGCCAGCAGTAACAAGGGACTAGCGGCAAGCACAGATACGCAGTATTTT
TRBD2	TRBV11-2	TRBJ2-1	16	.	CASSSLAGEGYNEQFF	TGTGCCAGCAGCTCACTAGCGGGGGAGGGGTACAATGAGCAGTTCTTC
.	TRBV20-1	TRBJ1-5	16	few	CSAIRPAGNRNQPQHF	TGCAGTGCCATTCGGCCGGCCGGGAACCGAAATCAGCCCCAGCATTTT
.	TRBV7-2	TRBJ1-5	13	.	CASSSNGNQPQHF	TGTGCCAGCAGCTCGAATGGCAATCAGCCCCAGCATTTT
.	TRBV15	TRBJ1-1	12	once	CATSRQDSAAFF	TGTGCCACCAGCCGGCAAGACTCAGCAGCTTTCTTT